These 2 T cell receptor beta chains came from one sample sequenced in a study of T cells in Graves' hyperthyroidism and ophthalmopathy. RNA transcripts yielded amplified TCR beta CDR3 regions. The HTBI set primed first-round TCR CDR3 RT-PCR. MiXCR was run by TCRdb on the multiplex PCR reads, yielding one entry per CDR3 protein. Among 300,000 to 400,000 distinct CDR3 sequences listed, about 20% were seen once. The sample was blood. The receptors come from a woman aged 45-60 years with Graves' hyperthyroidism.

This clonotype was detected many times. The CDR3 nucleotides are TGTGCCAGCAGCTTAGGGGACTCAAGGACGCAGTATTTT. It is translated as CASSLGDSRTQYF. V is TRBV11-1 and J is TRBJ2-3; a possible D gene is TRBD2 (6 bases). Germline V gene sequence: CDR1 SGHAT, CDR2 FQDESV (reference sequence). The CDR3 is 13 amino acids. The V and J ends lost 1 base and 9 bases respectively, with 11 bases between them.

This clonotype was detected ten times or more. The CDR3 loop is CASTEYWGTNTEAFF. CDR3 nucleotides: TGTGCCAGCACCGAGTATTGGGGTACGAACACTGAAGCTTTCTTT. This sequence joins TRBV2 and TRBJ1-1; D call uncertain. This CDR3 region has 15 residues. The germline V gene encodes CDR1 SNHLY and CDR2 FYNNEI. The germline V and J ends were trimmed by 7 bases and 1 base, with 16 bases remaining between them.